This TCR beta chain was documented in a study of shared clonotypes between healthy human individuals. Study-wide results and limits: On the whole, naive subsets had larger estimated richness than memory subsets had. Clonotypes not shared had lower generation probabilities than those common to all four donors.

About this clone itself: Its antigen is unidentified.

The assay was carried out at the deep level. In the original processing: Because ImmunoSEQ provided only junction sequences with no quality scores, the filtering differed. Using immunoSEQ multiplex PCR, the repertoire was profiled, and TCRdb retains in-frame clones only, with some absent. The DNA was the basis for D and trimming; V, J and clone size are from that table. The sample comprises 1 million to 1.2 million clones, about 80% of which are singletons, and 0.7% to 0.95% rests with the top ten. The junction had 8 bases not matched to a gene; V was cut back by 5 bases and J by 4 bases. CDR1 and CDR2 from the germline V gene are GTSNPN and SVGIG (reference sequence). The CDR3 length is 13 residues.

The sample was memory CD4+ T cells from PBMCs. Subset defined: CD45RA-negative fraction. The rearrangement links TRBV30 to TRBJ2-7, with TRBD1 identical over 7 bases. The TCR was taken from a man aged 18 to 35 in good health. Some clones in this sample may be carry-over from other donors' samples. CDR3 bases: TGTGCCTGGGGTTGGGACAGAACATACGAGCAGTACTTC. Translated, it gives CAWGWDRTYEQYF.